Given below is one TCR beta chain in context. This entry is derived from a study of shared clonotypes between healthy human individuals. Germline CDR1 reads LNHNV; CDR2 reads YYDKDF (reference sequence). V was pared by 1 base and J by 6 bases, with 14 bases of the junction left unmatched. The CDR3 has 17 amino acids. TCRdb's copy holds only in-frame clones and misses some; the assay was immunoSEQ multiplex PCR. The sample consists of 2 million to 2.5 million clones, 92% of them appearing once. The sequence came from a man between 18 and 35 years old in good health. Some clones in this sample may be carry-over from other donors' samples. The chain combines TRBV15 with TRBJ1-1; 7 nucleotides align to TRBD1. Sequenced material: naive CD4+ T cells from PBMCs. Subset described: CD45RA+ positively selected. CDR3 in amino acids: CATSRGDGTEVLAEAFF. The DNA of the CDR3 is TGTGCCACCAGCAGAGGGGATGGGACAGAAGTGTTGGCTGAAGCTTTCTTT.